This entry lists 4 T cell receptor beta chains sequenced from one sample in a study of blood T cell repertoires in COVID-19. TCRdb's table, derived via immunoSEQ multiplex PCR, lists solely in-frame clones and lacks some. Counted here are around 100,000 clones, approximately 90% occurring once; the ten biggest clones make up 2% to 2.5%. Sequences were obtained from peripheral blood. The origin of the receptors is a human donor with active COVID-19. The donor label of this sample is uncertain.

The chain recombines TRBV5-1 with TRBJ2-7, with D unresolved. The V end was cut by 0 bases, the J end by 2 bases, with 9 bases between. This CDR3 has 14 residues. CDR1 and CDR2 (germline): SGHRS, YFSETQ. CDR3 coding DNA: TGCGCCAGCAGCTTGGGAGACATCACCTACGAGCAGTACTTC. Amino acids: CASSLGDITYEQYF.

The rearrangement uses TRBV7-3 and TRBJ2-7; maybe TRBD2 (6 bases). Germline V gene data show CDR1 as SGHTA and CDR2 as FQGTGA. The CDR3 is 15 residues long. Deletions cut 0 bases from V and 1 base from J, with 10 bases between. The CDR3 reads CASSLTSGISYEQYF. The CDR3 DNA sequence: TGTGCCAGCAGCTTAACTAGCGGAATTTCCTACGAGCAGTACTTC. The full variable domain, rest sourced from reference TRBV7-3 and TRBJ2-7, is GAGVSQTPSNKVTEKGKYVELRCDPISGHTALYWYRQSLGQGPEFLIYFQGTGAADDSGLPNDRFFAVRPEGSVSTLKIQRTERGDSAVYLCASSLTSGISYEQYFGPGTRLTVT.

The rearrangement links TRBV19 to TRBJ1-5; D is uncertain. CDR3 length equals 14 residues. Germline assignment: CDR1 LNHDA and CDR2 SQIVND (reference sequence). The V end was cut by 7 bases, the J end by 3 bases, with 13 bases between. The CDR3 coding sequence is TGTGCCAGTACCCCCAGGCATTTCAATCAGCCCCAGCATTTT. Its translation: CASTPRHFNQPQHF. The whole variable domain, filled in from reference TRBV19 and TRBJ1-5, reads DGGITQSPKYLFRKEGQNVTLSCEQNLNHDAMYWYRQDPGQGLRLIYYSQIVNDFQKGDIAEGYSVSREKKESFPLTVTSAQKNPTAFYLCASTPRHFNQPQHFGDGTRLSIL.

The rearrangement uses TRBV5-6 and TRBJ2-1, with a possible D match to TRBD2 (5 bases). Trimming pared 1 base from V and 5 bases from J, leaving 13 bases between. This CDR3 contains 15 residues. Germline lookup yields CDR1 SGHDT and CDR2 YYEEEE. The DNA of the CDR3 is TGTGCCAGCAGCTTGTTAAACTCGGGGAACAATGAGCAGTTCTTC. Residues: CASSLLNSGNNEQFF.